Shown below are 25 T cell receptor beta chains from a single sample sequenced in a study of T-cell reconstitution after alpha-beta-depleted transplantation in children. Molecular barcoding with unique molecular identifiers was used for the TCRbeta library. TCRdb re-analysed the PCR reads in MiXCR, keeping a single row per CDR3 protein. The sample lists under 300,000 distinct CDR3 sequences, more than 9% occurring once. Sequenced material: peripheral blood, taken 180 days after TCRalphabeta/CD19-depleted stem cell transplant. All receptors derive from a male patient between 2 and 10 years old who had a stem cell transplant for chronic granulomatous disease, so the T cells may come from the graft donor.

Of note for this clonotype: A single base separates this from a much larger clone, so it may be a read error. This chain connects TRBV9 to TRBJ2-6; unclear D gene. CDR1 and CDR2 (germline): SGDLS, YYNGEE. The CDR3 is 12 residues long. Trimming stripped 10 bases from V and 0 bases from J, with 5 bases between. The CDR3 is CAGYSGANVLTF. DNA for the CDR3: TGTGCCGGCTACTCTGGGGCCAACGTCCTGACTTTC.

This clonotype was recorded many times. This chain connects TRBV6-2 or TRBV6-3 to TRBJ1-2; D possibly corresponds to TRBD1 (5 bases). V lost 6 bases and J lost 0, with 8 bases in between. CDR3 length: 13 amino acids. Germline assignment: CDR1 MNHEY and CDR2 SVGEGT. CDR3 DNA: TGTGCCAGCAGAGGGACGTCTAACTATGGCTACACCTTC. Translated, it gives CASRGTSNYGYTF.

The J gene is TRBJ2-7, the V gene TRBV20-1; a possible D gene is TRBD1 (6 bases). The V gene's germline CDR1 is DFQATT and CDR2 SNEGSKA (reference sequence). V shed 5 bases and J shed 0 bases, with 14 bases lying between them. CDR3 length equals 14 residues. For the CDR3, the DNA is TGCAGTGCTCGAGGCACAGGGAGCTCCTACGAGCAGTACTTC. It yields the protein CSARGTGSSYEQYF.

In regard to this clonotype: A much larger clone differs from this one at a single base, so this may be a read error. The chain recombines TRBV20-1 with TRBJ2-7; 9 positions agree with TRBD2. This CDR3 has 17 residues. The V gene's germline CDR1 is DFQATT and CDR2 SNEGSKA (reference sequence). CDR3 protein: CCAPRLADNFPTYEQYF. The DNA of the CDR3 is TGCTGTGCCCCGAGACTAGCGGACAACTTCCCCACCTACGAGCAGTACTTC.

This clonotype was found many times. The V gene is TRBV29-1, the J gene TRBJ1-1, with D possibly TRBD1 on 5 matching bases. Germline CDR1 SQVTM, CDR2 ANQGSEA. CDR3 length: 14 amino acids. V lost 4 bases to trimming and J lost 3 bases, with 15 bases between them. CDR3 sequence reads: CSVVVGEGYTEAFF. In nucleotides, the CDR3 is TGCAGCGTTGTTGTCGGGGAGGGGTACACTGAAGCTTTCTTT.

This clonotype came up many times. The chain couples TRBV12-3 or TRBV12-4 to TRBJ2-7; possible D gene TRBD2, 6 bases. The V end lost 6 bases, the J end lost 4 bases, and 19 bases lay between the germline ends. This CDR3 has 15 amino acids. In nucleotides, the CDR3 is TGTGCCAGCAGGCCGTCTCAACACGGAGGGTACGAGCAGTACTTC. It translates to CASRPSQHGGYEQYF.

The sample holds many counts of this clonotype. The rearrangement links TRBV29-1 to TRBJ2-3, with D unclear. V lost 3 bases, J lost 0 bases, and 13 bases lay in between. The CDR3 totals 15 residues. Looked up from germline, CDR1 is SQVTM and CDR2 is ANQGSEA. The CDR3 DNA sequence: TGCAGCGTTGAGGGGAAACAGACTAGCACAGATACGCAGTATTTT. Protein sequence: CSVEGKQTSTDTQYF.

This clonotype was observed at least ten times. This chain links TRBV2 with TRBJ2-7, with 11 bases identical to TRBD1. This CDR3 region has 16 residues. Germline CDR1 is SNHLY and CDR2 is FYNNEI. V trimming: 3 bases; J trimming: 9 bases; junction bases outside the gene matches: 13. DNA of the CDR3: TGTGCCAGCAGTGATGCGGCCGGGACAGGGGGAGTTAGGCAGTACTTC. Protein: CASSDAAGTGGVRQYF.

This clonotype was recorded at least ten times. The CDR3 DNA is TGCGCCAGCAGCCAGCGGGGAAGGGGCAGGGCGGATGAAAAACTGTTTTTT. Encoded protein: CASSQRGRGRADEKLFF. The chain recombines TRBV4-1 with TRBJ1-4; possibly TRBD1 for D (5 bases). Germline loops: CDR1 MGHRA, CDR2 YSYEKL. V dropped 3 bases and J dropped 6 bases, with 20 bases sitting between them. The length of the CDR3 is 17 residues.

This clonotype occurred many times. CDR3 DNA sequence: TGCAGTGCTTCCGGACAGGGCAATGAGCAGTTCTTC. It encodes CSASGQGNEQFF. The chain is built from TRBV20-1 and TRBJ2-1; 8 positions agree with TRBD1. With 5 bases clipped from V and 6 bases from J, the junction kept 3 bases outside the gene matches. This CDR3 is 12 amino acids long. Germline CDR1 reads DFQATT; CDR2 reads SNEGSKA (reference sequence).

This chain connects TRBV20-1 to TRBJ1-6; no definite D call. The CDR3 covers 15 residues. The V and J ends lost 1 base and 5 bases respectively, with 12 bases between them. The germline gives CDR1 DFQATT, CDR2 SNEGSKA (reference sequence). The CDR3, as DNA: TGCAGTGCTAGAGGACTGACAAGGGATAATTCACCCCTCCACTTT. Amino acid sequence: CSARGLTRDNSPLHF.

Details on this clonotype: A much larger clonotype is one base distant, so this may be a read error. The V gene is TRBV29-1, the J gene TRBJ2-2; tentative D call: TRBD2 (5 bases). Germline CDR1 is SQVTM and CDR2 is ANQGSEA. The CDR3 is made up of 13 amino acids. CDR3 bases: TGCAGCGTTGATGCAGGAAACACCGGGGAGCTGCTTTTT. As protein: CSVDAGNTGELLF.

This clonotype was counted ten times or more. The J gene is TRBJ1-5, the V gene TRBV29-1, with a tentative D call TRBD1 (6 bases). CDR1 is SQVTM and CDR2 is ANQGSEA in the germline V gene. V lost 4 bases to trimming and J lost 1 base, with 8 bases between them. The CDR3 sequence is 13 residues long. Written as DNA, the CDR3 is TGCAGCGTTGGGGACACCAGCAATCAGCCCCAGCATTTT. Translated, it gives CSVGDTSNQPQHF.

This clonotype occurred many times. This chain links TRBV7-3 with TRBJ2-3; D remains unclear. Germline V gives CDR1 SGHTA, CDR2 FQGTGA. CDR3 size: 13 residues. Trimming pared 5 bases from V and 2 bases from J, leaving 8 bases between. The CDR3 region is CASSPRNTDTQYF. Here the CDR3 DNA reads TGTGCCAGCAGCCCCCGGAACACAGATACGCAGTATTTT.

This clonotype was counted ten times or more. The rearrangement joins TRBV12-3 or TRBV12-4 to TRBJ2-1; 8 bases match TRBD2. The CDR3 consists of 16 residues. V lost 5 bases to trimming and J lost 2 bases; unmatched junction nucleotides: 8. The CDR3 DNA reads TGTGCCAGCAGTCCACGAAGCGGGGGACCCTACAATGAGCAGTTCTTC. Translated, it gives CASSPRSGGPYNEQFF.

This clonotype has a count of ten or more. CDR3 loop: CSARAAGASGNTIYF. The CDR3 nucleotides are TGCAGTGCTAGAGCGGCCGGGGCCTCTGGAAACACCATATATTTT. This chain links TRBV20-1 with TRBJ1-3, with a possible D match to TRBD1 (5 bases). Germline CDR1 is DFQATT and CDR2 is SNEGSKA (reference sequence). V lost 1 base and J 0 bases, leaving 10 bases between the germline ends. This CDR3 is 15 amino acids long.

Comments on this clonotype: A read error is possible here, since a much larger clone lies one base away. This chain links TRBV12-3 or TRBV12-4 with TRBJ2-1, with 9 bases identical to TRBD2. The CDR3 contains 15 residues. Trimming at V came to 9 bases and at J to 8 bases, leaving 14 bases not matched to a gene. The CDR3: CASRALAGWSYEQFF. In DNA form, the CDR3 reads TGTGCCAGTCGGGCCCTAGCGGGATGGAGTTATGAGCAGTTCTTC.

This clonotype was detected many times. V is TRBV20-1 and J is TRBJ1-2; no clear D. The CDR3 sequence is 17 residues long. Germline V lookup: CDR1 DFQATT, CDR2 SNEGSKA (reference sequence). Trimming removed 3 bases at V and 0 bases at J, with 20 bases between. The CDR3 coding sequence is TGCAGTGCTAGCGCCGTGTTTGGGGAAACGACTAACTATGGCTACACCTTC. It codes for CSASAVFGETTNYGYTF.

This clonotype has a count of ten or more. One end of the junction does not line up with germline, which may come from a read error. The gene calls are TRBV4-2 and TRBJ2-3, with TRBD2 as a possible D gene (5 bases). In germline, CDR1 is LGHNA, CDR2 YNFKEQ. This CDR3 spans 16 amino acids. CDR3 sequence: CASSQDGLAGTDTQYF. The CDR3 DNA reads as TGCGCCAGCAGCCAGGATGGGCTAGCTGGCACAGATACGCAGTATTTT.

The table lists this clonotype with many counts. The chain couples TRBV5-1 to TRBJ2-1; D gene uncertain. Trimming left V 4 bases short and J 12 bases short, with 2 bases between. Germline CDR1 reads SGHRS; CDR2 reads YFSETQ. The CDR3 is 8 amino acids. CDR3 sequence: CASSGQFF. In nucleotides, the CDR3 is TGCGCCAGCAGCGGGCAGTTCTTC.

There are many counts of this clonotype. This chain connects TRBV29-1 to TRBJ2-2, with D tentatively TRBD1 (5 bases). V lost 6 bases, J lost 3 bases, and 8 bases lay in between. The CDR3 has 12 residues. Germline CDR1 is SQVTM and CDR2 is ANQGSEA. The DNA of the CDR3 is TGCAGCGTCGACAGCTACACCGGGGAGCTGTTTTTT. Amino acid sequence: CSVDSYTGELFF.

In regard to this clonotype: With a much larger clone just one base away, this may be a read error. V and J are TRBV20-1 and TRBJ2-7; TRBD2 aligns across 12 bases. Germline CDR1 reads DFQATT; CDR2 reads SNEGSKA (reference sequence). The CDR3 spans 14 residues. For the CDR3, the DNA is TGCAGTGTTGTGACTAGCGGGAGAGCCTACGAGCAGTGCTTC. This encodes CSVVTSGRAYEQCF.

In the case of this clonotype: The junction differs from germline at one of its ends, possibly a read error. V and J are TRBV11-2 and TRBJ1-5, with no clear D. Looked up from germline, CDR1 is SGHAT and CDR2 is FQNNGV. The length of the CDR3 is 13 residues. CDR3 sequence reads: CASSFGDSQPQRF. CDR3 bases: TGTGCCAGCAGCTTTGGGGATTCGCAGCCCCAGCGTTTT.

In its sample, this clonotype was seen many times. This chain joins TRBV4-1 and TRBJ2-7; D could derive from TRBD1 or TRBD2 (7 bases each). The CDR3 has 15 amino acids. In germline, CDR1 is MGHRA, CDR2 YSYEKL. The V end was cut by 6 bases, the J end by 10 bases, with 25 bases between. CDR3 in DNA: TGCGCCAGCAGTCTTCTGTCGACAGGGAGGGACGGACAGTACTTC. Protein product: CASSLLSTGRDGQYF.

This clonotype was detected ten times or more. The V gene is TRBV19, the J gene TRBJ1-2; the D gene is possibly TRBD1 (6 bases). Germline values: CDR1 LNHDA, CDR2 SQIVND (reference sequence). Trimming removed 6 bases from V and 12 bases from J, with 23 bases in between. The CDR3 has 14 amino acids. CDR3: CASRPPGAPGEDTF. CDR3 coding DNA: TGTGCCAGTAGACCCCCGGGGGCGCCGGGTGAGGACACCTTC. Variable domain in full (rest from reference TRBV19 and TRBJ1-2): DGGITQSPKYLFRKEGQNVTLSCEQNLNHDAMYWYRQDPGQGLRLIYYSQIVNDFQKGDIAEGYSVSREKKESFPLTVTSAQKNPTAFYLCASRPPGAPGEDTFGSGTRLTVV.